This T cell receptor (beta chain) came from a study of cytotoxic CD8 clonotypes in ibrutinib-treated CLL. Study-level background: For this cohort, patients were ten to twelve relapsed/refractory and about 16 treatment-naive, while fewer than 18 were IGHV unmutated.

About this clone itself: The antigen is not known.

The sequencing depth, 1 in 200,000 to 1 in 1 million T cells, was the target. Assay used: immunoSEQ multiplex PCR; TCRdb lists only in-frame clones, some missing. The top ten clones hold roughly 3% of a sample with approximately 150,000 clones, about 88% of them seen once. V lost 4 bases and J 0 bases, leaving 19 bases between the germline ends. This CDR3 has 18 amino acids. Germline values: CDR1 LGHNA, CDR2 YNFKEQ. Study-level results: Ibrutinib response saw clonality rise, and progression saw it return toward baseline. Clonotypes that were public were uncommon, and they contracted or stayed stable on treatment.

The chain is built from TRBV4-2 and TRBJ1-5, with D unclear. The sequencing here drew on PBMCs, taken at disease progression, from a patient treated with ibrutinib. The receptor was isolated from a human donor with chronic lymphocytic leukemia. The CDR3 bases are TGTGCCAGCAGCCCTGAAATACCCGGACTGTATAGCAATCAGCCCCAGCATTTT. Its protein product is CASSPEIPGLYSNQPQHF.